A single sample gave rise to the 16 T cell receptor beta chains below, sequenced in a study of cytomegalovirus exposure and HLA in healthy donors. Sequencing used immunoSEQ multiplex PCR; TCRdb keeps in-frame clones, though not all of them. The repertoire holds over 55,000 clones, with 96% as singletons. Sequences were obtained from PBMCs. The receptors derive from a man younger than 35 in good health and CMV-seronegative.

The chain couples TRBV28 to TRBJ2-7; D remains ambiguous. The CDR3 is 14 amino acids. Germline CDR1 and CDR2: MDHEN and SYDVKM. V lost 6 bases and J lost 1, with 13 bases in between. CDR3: CASRVEPGSYEQYF. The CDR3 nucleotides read TGTGCCAGCAGGGTAGAGCCTGGTTCCTACGAGCAGTACTTC.

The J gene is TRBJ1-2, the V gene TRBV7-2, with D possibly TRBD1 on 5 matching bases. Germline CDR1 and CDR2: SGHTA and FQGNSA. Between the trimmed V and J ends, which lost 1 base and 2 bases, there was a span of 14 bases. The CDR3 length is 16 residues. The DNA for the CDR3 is TGTGCCAGCAGCTTAGGGTTGACAGACATAAACTATGGCTACACCTTC. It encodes CASSLGLTDINYGYTF. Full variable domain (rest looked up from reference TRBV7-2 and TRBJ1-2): GAGVSQSPSNKVTEKGKDVELRCDPISGHTALYWYRQSLGQGLEFLIYFQGNSAPDKSGLPSDRFSAERTGGSVSTLTIQRTQQEDSAVYLCASSLGLTDINYGYTFGSGTRLTVV.

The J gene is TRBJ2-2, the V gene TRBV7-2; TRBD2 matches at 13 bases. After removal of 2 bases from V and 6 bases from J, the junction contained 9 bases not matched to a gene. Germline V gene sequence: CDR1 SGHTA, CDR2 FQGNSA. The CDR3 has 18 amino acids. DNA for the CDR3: TGTGCCAGCAGCTTAAAGCGGACTAGCGGGAGTTTCGCCGGGGAGCTGTTTTTT. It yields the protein CASSLKRTSGSFAGELFF.

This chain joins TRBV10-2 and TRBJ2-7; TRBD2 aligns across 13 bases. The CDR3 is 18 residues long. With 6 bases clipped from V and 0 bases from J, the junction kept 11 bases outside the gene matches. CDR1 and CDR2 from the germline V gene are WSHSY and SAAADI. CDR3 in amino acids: CASRGTSGNIRNSYEQYF. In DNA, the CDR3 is TGCGCCAGCAGGGGGACTAGCGGGAACATCAGGAACTCCTACGAGCAGTACTTC.

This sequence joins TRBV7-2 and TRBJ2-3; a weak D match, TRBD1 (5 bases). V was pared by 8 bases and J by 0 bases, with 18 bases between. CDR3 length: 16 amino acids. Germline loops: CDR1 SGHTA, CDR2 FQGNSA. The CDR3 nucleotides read TGTGCCAGCCGAGCCCCCTCTAGGGGAAGCACAGATACGCAGTATTTT. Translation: CASRAPSRGSTDTQYF.

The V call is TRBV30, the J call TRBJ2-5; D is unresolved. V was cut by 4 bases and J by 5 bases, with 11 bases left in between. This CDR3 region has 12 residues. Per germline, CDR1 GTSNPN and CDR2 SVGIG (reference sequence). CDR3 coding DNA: TGTGCCTGGACCGTCTCCCGGGAGACCCAGTACTTC. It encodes CAWTVSRETQYF.

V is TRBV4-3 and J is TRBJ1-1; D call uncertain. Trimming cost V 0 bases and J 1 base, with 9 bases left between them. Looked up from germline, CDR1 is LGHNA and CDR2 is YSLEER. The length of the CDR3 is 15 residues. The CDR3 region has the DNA TGCGCCAGCAGCCAAGATCAGGAGGGGAACACTGAAGCTTTCTTT. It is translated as CASSQDQEGNTEAFF.

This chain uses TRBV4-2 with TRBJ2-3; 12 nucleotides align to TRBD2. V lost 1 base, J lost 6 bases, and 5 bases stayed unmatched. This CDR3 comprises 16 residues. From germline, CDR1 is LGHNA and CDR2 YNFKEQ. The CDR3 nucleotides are TGTGCCAGCAGCCAAGGACTAGCGGGAGCGCGGGATACGCAGTATTTT. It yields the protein CASSQGLAGARDTQYF.

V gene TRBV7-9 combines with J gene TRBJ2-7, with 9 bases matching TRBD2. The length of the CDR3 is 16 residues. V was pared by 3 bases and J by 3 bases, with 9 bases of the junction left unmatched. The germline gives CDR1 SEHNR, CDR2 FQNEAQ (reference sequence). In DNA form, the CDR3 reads TGTGCCAGCAGCTTGTACGCGGCGGGAGGGTTCTACGAGCAGTACTTC. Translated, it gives CASSLYAAGGFYEQYF.

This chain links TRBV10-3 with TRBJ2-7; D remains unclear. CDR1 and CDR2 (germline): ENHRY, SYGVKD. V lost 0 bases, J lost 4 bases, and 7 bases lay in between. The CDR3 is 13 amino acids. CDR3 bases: TGTGCCATCAGTGAGTCCCCTAATTACGAGCAGTACTTC. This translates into CAISESPNYEQYF.

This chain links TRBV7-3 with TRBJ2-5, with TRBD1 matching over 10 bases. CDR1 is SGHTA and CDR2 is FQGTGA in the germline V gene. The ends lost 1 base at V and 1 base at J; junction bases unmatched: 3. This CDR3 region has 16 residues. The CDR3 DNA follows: TGTGCCAGCAGCTTAAAGGGACAGGGGCGCCAAGAGACCCAGTACTTC. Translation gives CASSLKGQGRQETQYF.

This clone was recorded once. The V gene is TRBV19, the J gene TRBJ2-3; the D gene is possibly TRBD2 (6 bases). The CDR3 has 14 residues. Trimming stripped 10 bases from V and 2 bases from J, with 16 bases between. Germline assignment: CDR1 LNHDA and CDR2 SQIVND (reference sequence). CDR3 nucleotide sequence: TGTGCCACAAAGCCCGAGCGGGCCACAGATACGCAGTATTTT. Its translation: CATKPERATDTQYF.

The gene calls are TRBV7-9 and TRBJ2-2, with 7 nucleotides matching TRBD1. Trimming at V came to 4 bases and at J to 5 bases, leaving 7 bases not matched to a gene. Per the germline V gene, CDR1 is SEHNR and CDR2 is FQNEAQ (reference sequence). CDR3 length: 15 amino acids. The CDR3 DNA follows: TGTGCCAGCAGCTCCGGGGAACAGGGGACCGGGGAGCTGTTTTTT. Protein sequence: CASSSGEQGTGELFF.

In nucleotides, the CDR3 is TGTGCCAGCAGCTTGGCGCCCAGGGGCTACGAGCAGTACTTC. Translated, it gives CASSLAPRGYEQYF. The rearrangement links TRBV5-5 to TRBJ2-7; TRBD1 might be the D (6 bases). CDR3 length equals 14 residues. The V and J ends lost 0 bases and 3 bases respectively, with 10 bases between them. In germline, CDR1 is SGHKS, CDR2 YYEKEE (reference sequence).

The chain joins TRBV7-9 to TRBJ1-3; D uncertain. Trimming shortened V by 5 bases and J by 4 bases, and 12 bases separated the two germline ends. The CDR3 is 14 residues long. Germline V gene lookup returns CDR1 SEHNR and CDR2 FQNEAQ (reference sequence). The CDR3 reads CASSQQAPGNTIYF. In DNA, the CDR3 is TGTGCCAGCAGCCAGCAGGCCCCCGGAAACACCATATATTTT.

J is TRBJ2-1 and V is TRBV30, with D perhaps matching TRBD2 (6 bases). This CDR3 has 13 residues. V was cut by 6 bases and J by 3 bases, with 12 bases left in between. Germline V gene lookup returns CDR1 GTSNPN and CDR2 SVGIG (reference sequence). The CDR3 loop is CACTGVSYNEQFF. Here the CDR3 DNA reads TGTGCCTGCACGGGAGTTAGCTACAATGAGCAGTTCTTC. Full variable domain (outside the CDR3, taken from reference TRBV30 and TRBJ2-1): SQTIHQWPATLVQPVGSPLSLECTVEGTSNPNLYWYRQAAGRGLQLLFYSVGIGQISSEVPQNLSASRPQDRQFILSSKKLLLSDSGFYLCACTGVSYNEQFFGPGTRLTVL.